This T cell receptor (beta chain) was sequenced during a study of blood T cell repertoires in COVID-19. At the level of the study: COVID-19 samples collected from the United States, Italy and Spain covered acute and convalescent phases. In each case, the material was cDNA or gDNA derived from T cells, B-cell-depleted T cells, or PBMCs.

V lost 4 bases to trimming and J lost 7 bases; unmatched junction nucleotides: 5. The CDR3 contains 14 residues. Germline-derived CDR1 and CDR2 are SEHNR and FQNEAQ (reference sequence). In the original processing: Cell counts per sample came from amplifying reference gene primers. Sequencing used immunoSEQ multiplex PCR; TCRdb keeps in-frame clones, though not all of them. D and trimming come from the DNA, and the V and J calls and clone size come from that table. The sample lists over 250,000 clones, roughly 90% seen once, with about 4% in the top ten. The origin of this receptor is a man aged 60 to 69 who had recovered from COVID-19. The sample taken for sequencing was peripheral blood. The chain combines TRBV7-9 with TRBJ1-5; 9 positions agree with TRBD1. CDR3 coding DNA: TGTGCCAGCAGCTCGTCGGGACAGGGCCAGCCCCAGCATTTT. Its protein product is CASSSSGQGQPQHF.